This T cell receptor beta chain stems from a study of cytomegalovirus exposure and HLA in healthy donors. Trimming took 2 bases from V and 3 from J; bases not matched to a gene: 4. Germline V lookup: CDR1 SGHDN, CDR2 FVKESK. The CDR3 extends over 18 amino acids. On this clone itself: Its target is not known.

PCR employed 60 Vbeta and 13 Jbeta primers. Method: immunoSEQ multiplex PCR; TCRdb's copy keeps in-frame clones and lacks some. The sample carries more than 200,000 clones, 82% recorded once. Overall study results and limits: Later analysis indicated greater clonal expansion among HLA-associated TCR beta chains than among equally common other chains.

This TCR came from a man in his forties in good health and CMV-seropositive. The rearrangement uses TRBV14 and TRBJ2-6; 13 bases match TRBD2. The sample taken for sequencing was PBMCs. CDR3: CASSQQLAGGLGANVLTF. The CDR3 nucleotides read TGTGCCAGCAGCCAACAACTAGCGGGAGGGCTTGGGGCCAACGTCCTGACTTTC.